A single sample is the source of the 16 T cell receptor beta chains below, sequenced in a study of cytomegalovirus exposure and HLA in healthy donors. It was with 60 Vbeta and 13 Jbeta primers that the PCR ran. Assay used: immunoSEQ multiplex PCR; TCRdb lists only in-frame clones, some missing. Found here are roughly 180,000 clones, around 80% of them singletons; the top ten hold around 1.4%. Source material: PBMCs. The receptors originated from a girl aged 10 to 17 in good health and CMV-seropositive.

This clone was detected a few times. The rearrangement uses TRBV15 and TRBJ2-7; 11 bases map to TRBD2. The germline V gene encodes CDR1 LNHNV and CDR2 YYDKDF (reference sequence). The J segment lost 5 bases and the V segment lost 1 base, leaving 4 bases of the junction unmatched. The CDR3 contains 15 residues. Here the CDR3 DNA reads TGTGCCACCAGCAGAGGTACTAGCGGGAGTCACGAGCAGTACTTC. Its translation: CATSRGTSGSHEQYF.

This sequence joins TRBV7-8 and TRBJ1-1; no clear D. The germline V and J ends were trimmed by 6 bases and 5 bases, with 7 bases remaining between them. From germline, CDR1 is SGHVS and CDR2 FQNEAQ. CDR3 length equals 11 residues. CDR3 residues: CASSRGTEAFF. CDR3 DNA: TGTGCCAGCAGTCGAGGGACTGAAGCTTTCTTT.

V is TRBV19 and J is TRBJ1-4; no firm D call. From germline, CDR1 is LNHDA and CDR2 SQIVND (reference sequence). V lost 1 base and J lost 6, with 15 bases in between. There are 16 residues in the CDR3. For the CDR3, the DNA is TGTGCCAGTAGTATAGGCAGCCTGGCGGTCGATGAAAAACTGTTTTTT. Amino acids: CASSIGSLAVDEKLFF.

This clone has only a few counts. V is TRBV4-2 and J is TRBJ1-1, with TRBD1 matching 9 bases. Germline-derived CDR1 and CDR2 are LGHNA and YNFKEQ. Germline trimming cut 0 bases from V and 1 base from J; bases unmatched to any gene: 15. This CDR3 comprises 20 residues. In DNA, the CDR3 is TGTGCCAGCAGCCAAGATTCGACATTGGGGTGGGACAGGGCGAACACTGAAGCTTTCTTT. Amino acid sequence: CASSQDSTLGWDRANTEAFF.

The rearrangement joins TRBV28 to TRBJ1-2, with 9 bases identical to TRBD1. This CDR3 has 13 amino acids. V trimming: 6 bases; J trimming: 7 bases; junction bases outside the gene matches: 6. Looked up from germline, CDR1 is MDHEN and CDR2 is SYDVKM. The CDR3 here is CASRTGGIGGYTF. The CDR3 DNA reads TGTGCCAGCAGGACAGGGGGAATAGGTGGCTACACCTTC.

The count of this clone is one. This chain connects TRBV11-1 to TRBJ2-5; possibly TRBD2 for D (5 bases). Germline V gene sequence: CDR1 SGHAT, CDR2 FQDESV (reference sequence). V was pared by 3 bases and J by 6 bases, with 17 bases between. The CDR3 is 15 amino acids. The CDR3 DNA is TGTGCCAGCAGCTTTTCGGTAGCGAGCTCCCAGACCCAGTACTTC. Protein sequence: CASSFSVASSQTQYF.

This chain links TRBV29-1 with TRBJ2-7, with 7 positions matching TRBD1. The CDR3 is 13 residues long. J lost 4 bases, V lost 4 bases, and 7 bases had no gene match. CDR1 and CDR2 (germline): SQVTM, ANQGSEA. The CDR3 DNA sequence: TGCAGCGTTGGGGGGACAGTTTCGTACGAGCAGTACTTC. This encodes CSVGGTVSYEQYF.

The rearrangement joins TRBV9 to TRBJ1-2, with D possibly being TRBD1 (5 bases). V dropped 5 bases and J dropped 2 bases, with 10 bases sitting between them. Germline loops: CDR1 SGDLS, CDR2 YYNGEE. CDR3 size: 13 residues. CDR3 sequence (DNA): TGTGCCAGCAGGGCAGGGCCAAACTATGGCTACACCTTC. Residues: CASRAGPNYGYTF.

The chain couples TRBV2 to TRBJ1-2; 7 nucleotides agree with TRBD1. After removal of 6 bases from V and 9 bases from J, the junction contained 10 bases not matched to a gene. The CDR3 extends over 13 amino acids. CDR1 SNHLY and CDR2 FYNNEI come from the germline V gene. Here the CDR3 reads CASSSREQGRYTF. The CDR3 DNA follows: TGTGCCAGCAGCTCCAGAGAACAGGGGCGCTACACCTTC.

This clone occurred a few times. The rearrangement links TRBV10-1 to TRBJ2-5; 7 bases line up with TRBD1. The germline V gene encodes CDR1 WNHNN and CDR2 SYGVQD (reference sequence). V was clipped by 5 bases and J by 1 base; unmatched bases: 1. The CDR3 is 13 amino acids. The CDR3 nucleotides are TGCGCCAGCAGTCGGGACAGCCAAGAGACCCAGTACTTC. Its translation: CASSRDSQETQYF.

This clone was observed a few times. Here the CDR3 DNA reads TGTGCCAGCAGCTCCCACCTACTACGATCTAGCACAGATACGCAGTATTTT. Translation gives CASSSHLLRSSTDTQYF. This chain joins TRBV5-5 and TRBJ2-3; unclear D gene. The CDR3 covers 17 residues. V was clipped by 3 bases and J by 0 bases, with 17 bases between them. Germline CDR1 reads SGHKS; CDR2 reads YYEKEE (reference sequence).

This chain connects TRBV11-2 to TRBJ2-7; D is uncertain. Deletions cut 1 base from V and 5 bases from J, with 9 bases between. Germline V gene lookup returns CDR1 SGHAT and CDR2 FQNNGV. This CDR3 has 13 residues. In DNA form, the CDR3 reads TGTGCCAGCAGCTTAGTAATAGAGCACGAGCAGTACTTC. Amino acids: CASSLVIEHEQYF.

The chain uses TRBV29-1 and TRBJ2-1; D is possibly TRBD1 (6 bases). With 0 bases removed from V and 7 bases from J, the gap between germline ends came to 16 bases. CDR3 size: 15 residues. From germline, CDR1 is SQVTM and CDR2 ANQGSEA. Here the CDR3 reads CSVEDLRQAWNEQFF. The CDR3 DNA follows: TGCAGCGTTGAAGATCTCCGACAGGCTTGGAATGAGCAGTTCTTC.

This chain links TRBV5-1 with TRBJ1-2; tentative D call: TRBD1 (5 bases). Trimming stripped 4 bases from V and 4 bases from J, with 20 bases between. This CDR3 region has 16 residues. From germline, CDR1 is SGHRS and CDR2 YFSETQ. DNA for the CDR3: TGCGCCAGCAGCCCGGGATGGGGGGAGATTCGCTATGGCTACACCTTC. This gives the protein CASSPGWGEIRYGYTF. Looking up the rest from reference TRBV5-1 and TRBJ1-2 gives the full variable domain: KAGVTQTPRYLIKTRGQQVTLSCSPISGHRSVSWYQQTPGQGLQFLFEYFSETQRNKGNFPGRFSGRQFSNSRSEMNVSTLELGDSALYLCASSPGWGEIRYGYTFGSGTRLTVV.

The chain links TRBV19 to TRBJ2-5; the match to TRBD2 covers 7 bases. V dropped 10 bases and J dropped 2; count of bases not matched to a gene: 10. The germline CDR1 and CDR2 sequences are LNHDA and SQIVND (reference sequence). This CDR3 spans 14 amino acids. The CDR3 nucleotides read TGTGCCACCTCACCCAGCGGGATGCAAGAGACCCAGTACTTC. This sequence encodes CATSPSGMQETQYF.

This sequence joins TRBV6-1 and TRBJ2-1; TRBD1 agrees at 7 bases. V trimming: 9 bases; J trimming: 4 bases; junction bases outside the gene matches: 3. Germline CDR1 and CDR2: MNHNS and SASEGT. This CDR3 contains 12 residues. The CDR3 bases are TGTGCCAGTTCGACAGGGTACAATGAGCAGTTCTTC. Amino acid sequence: CASSTGYNEQFF.